The present TCR beta chain was sequenced within a study of siplizumab effects on memory and regulatory T cells. Roughly 10^5 TCR templates were assayed per sample. Some clones are missing from TCRdb's copy, which holds only in-frame ones; the method was immunoSEQ multiplex PCR. The sample has about 1,100 clones; more than 60% are singletons. Sample: TEMRA CD8+ T cells sorted from blood. Regarding subset: unstimulated CD8+ CD45RA+ effector memory T cells. The sequence was collected from a human donor in good health.

CDR3 DNA sequence: TGTGCCAGCTCATTGGCCGAAACAGGGGGAATCTCCGAGCAGTACTTC. This translates into CASSLAETGGISEQYF. This chain joins TRBV18 and TRBJ2-7; 8 bases fit TRBD1. Germline values: CDR1 KGHSH, CDR2 LQKENI. The length of the CDR3 is 16 residues. The V segment lost 5 bases and the J segment 6 bases; nucleotides outside the gene matches: 15.